This entry features one T cell receptor beta chain sequence. Its antigen specificity is not known. No clone much larger than this one lies a single base away; base qualities are absent. Library prep was done by the immunoSEQ multiplex PCR assay. A mixture of 60 forward primers for TCR Vbeta segments and 13 reverse primers for TCR Jbeta segments was used in the multiplex PCR. Amplification of the CDR3 region of rearranged TCR beta genes was performed with a multiplex PCR assay on genomic DNA. The amplified TCR beta libraries were sequenced on the Illumina HiSeq System as 87-base-pair reads. In the source study's methods: In a later analysis, 70 million to 95 million unique TCR beta chains were counted across the approximately 670 repertoires, and around 10 million of these chains were shared by at least two donors. Raw reads were error-corrected and collapsed into unique sequences with a nearest-neighbor algorithm that merged closely related sequences to remove PCR and sequencing errors. Alignment of CDR3 sequences to IMGT reference sequences was used to assign V, D and J gene segments. For a sequence to be retained, a match of at least six nucleotides was required to both a V gene segment and a J gene segment. A rearrangement counted as productive if the CDR3 had no stop codons and remained in frame with V and J, and every other rearrangement counted as non-productive. CDR3 was defined according to IMGT convention as the region running from the second conserved V-encoded cysteine to the conserved J-encoded phenylalanine. The earlier analysis of more than 450 of the donors excluded sequences that lacked an unambiguous match to a single V gene segment. In an earlier analysis of several hundred of the donors, V segments were called functional above 56.7% productive rearrangements and were called segregating when the between-donor standard deviation exceeded 5%. A statistical classification framework was built to diagnose cytomegalovirus status from the catalog of TCR beta chain sequences. A later analysis assigned V and J genes by comparing TCR nucleotide sequences with IMGT/GENE-DB human TR gene sequences. In a later analysis, CDR3 sequences and most-parsimonious VDJ recombination scenarios were assigned using the TCRdist pipeline. In a later analysis, every TCR beta chain was defined by the combination of its CDR3 amino acid sequence and its V-gene family, and reads without a unique V-gene family were dropped. In a later analysis, 450 to 600 highly shared, low-generation-probability nucleotide sequences were removed to address suspected cross-contamination and a sequencing artifact. In a later analysis, a clonal expansion index for each public chain was calculated from normalized within-repertoire ranks of inferred template counts. In a later analysis, generation probabilities were computed using a VDJ recombination model fitted to out-of-frame rearrangements, and the results were checked against IGoR. Hypergeometric tests were used in a later analysis to score TCR-TCR, TCR-HLA and TCR-CMV co-occurrence, with a repertoire-size bias correction applied to the TCR pairs. To estimate false discovery rates, a later analysis permuted the HLA or CMV assignments 20 times. A later analysis grouped co-occurring TCRs with DBSCAN, adding TCRdist sequence similarity when clustering within HLA-allele-positive subsets. For co-occurrence clustering, repertoires with fewer than 30,000 or more than 120,000 public chains were excluded, along with about five repertoires with anomalous nucleotide sharing. TCRdb took over this immuneACCESS table, retaining in-frame rearrangements with V and J assigned. Such tables are incomplete; in checked studies, under half of the missing clones stem from an unresolved V gene, and the remainder is unexplained. That table supplies the V and J calls and clone size; D and trimming were determined from the DNA. The sample table holds about 110,000 clones, of which 60% to 80% were seen once. The top ten clones comprise about 0.8% of the sample.

The data originate from a study of cytomegalovirus exposure and HLA in healthy donors (dated by TCRdb to the late 2010s). For context, the study as a whole: An earlier analysis of some 550 of the donors reported 250 to 350 Gb of sequence data and about 100 million unique TCR beta sequences from some 180 million T cells. An early release that covered about 600 HLA-typed donors contained around 330 gigabases of sequencing data and tens of millions of unique TCR sequences. Of the 300 to 500 genotyped donors, 75% to 85% were placed in the genetic ancestry cluster associated with self-reported Caucasian donors. The aim of the study was to test whether cataloging public T cell receptors could identify signatures of past pathogen exposure. The study profiled the T cell repertoires of under 850 subjects by immunosequencing and related them to cytomegalovirus serostatus. Besides the first cohort of roughly 640 subjects, a separate validation cohort made up of 90 to 150 different subjects was used. To predict cytomegalovirus infection status, the study combined high-throughput TCR immunosequencing, statistical association of individual TCRs with disease status, and machine learning. In a later analysis, previously published TCR beta repertoires from more than 500 donors were re-analyzed and high-resolution HLA genotyping was added so that TCR occurrence patterns could be studied. The later analysis used no new phenotypic data to find candidate immune exposures, relying instead on TCR beta sequences and their occurrence across donors. In an earlier analysis of over 550 of the donors, high-throughput TCR beta sequencing was used to judge whether each TCR beta V gene segment behaved as functional or pseudogenic. Donor age, sex, ethnicity and CMV serostatus were collected together with the repertoire data. Genome-wide SNP genotypes for about 55% of the roughly 670 donors were used in a later genetic analysis, which treated that subset as a discovery cohort. Every discovery cohort repertoire had been produced on one sequencing platform. HLA typing covered class I and class II loci at four-digit resolution. Typing coverage differed by locus: A, B, C, DRB1 and DQB1 were typed in roughly 620-640 donors, DQA1 in 522, DPA1 in approximately 600, and DPB1 in 400 to 480. A handful of DR-DQ haplotypes were handled as single units for association and clustering because linkage in the cohort was strong. Among several hundred genotyped donors of the cohort, an average of roughly 230,000 unique TCR beta nucleotide sequences was sequenced per donor, of which roughly 17% were non-productive.

General study outcomes and caveats: Most TCR sequences were observed very rarely across donors, whereas some public TCRs were present in many individuals. Strong co-occurrence of HLA alleles, especially DR and DQ, made assigning TCR associations to individual alleles difficult. In vitro tests confirmed that three of the cytomegalovirus-associated TCR beta chains recognize cytomegalovirus antigens. In a later analysis, 16,951 TCR beta sequences were associated with specific HLA alleles at a false discovery rate of 0.05. Several of the top co-occurrence clusters appeared to be linked to parvovirus B19, influenza, CMV and Epstein-Barr virus, according to a later analysis. The presence/absence analyses assumed that sequencing depth was roughly uniform across donors, and that assumption may not be true. A further reported finding was that TCR beta sequences accurately predicted the HLA-A and HLA-B alleles for most subjects in the first cohort. Compared with the approximately 710-donor mean, donors in an Asian-associated ancestry cluster had fewer N-insertions in productive TCRs, according to a later genetic analysis. In a later analysis, TCR association rates were found to vary across HLA loci, with the most associated TCRs seen for DRB1 alleles and the fewest for HLA-C alleles. In both the original and validation cohorts, the classifier was reported to diagnose cytomegalovirus status with high specificity and sensitivity. A cluster of highly shared sequence variants was judged likely to be a technical artifact of the sequencing pipeline. A later genetic analysis associated a missense DCLRE1C variant with V-gene and J-gene trimming of TCR beta chains, and an independent cohort replicated the association. Because HLA typing was missing for some donors at each locus, association tests included only the typed subset. According to the authors, the approach could potentially be generalized to other disease states and immunological phenotypes. In a later analysis, most CMV-associated TCR beta chains were found to appear HLA-restricted, with HLA associations seemingly driven largely by CMV exposure. Linkage disequilibrium might explain the correlated functional status among segregating V segments, but an unknown experimental factor could not be excluded. The 87-base-pair reads could not distinguish some IMGT-functional V segments, including TRBV6-2 and TRBV6-3, so those segments were excluded. This cohort had only TCR beta chains sequenced, and the lack of alpha or paired-chain data limited which features could be detected. A later analysis found that HLA-associated TCR beta chains were more clonally expanded and had lower generation probabilities than equally common non-associated chains. An earlier analysis of approximately 540 of the donors showed that most TCR beta V segments appeared in productive rearrangements either about 87% or about 30% of the time, which broadly matched IMGT annotations. In the study, about 150 TCR beta chains were listed as associated with cytomegalovirus. The earlier analysis of fewer than 750 of the donors excluded fewer than 20 rarely observed V segments, including chromosome 9 orphons, because counts were too low. Immune exposure information for the cohort was limited to CMV serostatus.

The CDR3 goes from the cysteine to the phenylalanine over 15 residues. The retained sequence is limited to the CDR3, 45 bases, with the frame set at the first base. For CDR1 and CDR2, the germline V gene lists SGHTA and FQGNSA. V loses 4 bases, J loses 2 bases, and the germline ends lie 9 bases apart. The cohort was made up of hundreds of healthy bone marrow donors. Cohort members were all nominally healthy when sampled, although unrecorded immune exposures were likely present. The donor tested CMV seronegative and was one of the 352 seronegative cohort members. Every donor gave a peripheral blood sample, and the peripheral blood mononuclear cells from that sample were used for TCR beta sequencing. Genomic DNA extraction from the blood cell samples was performed with the Qiagen DNeasy Blood Extraction Kit.

The material sequenced was PBMCs. The chain is encoded by TRBV7-2 joined to TRBJ2-6; tentative D gene TRBD1, with 6 bases matching. This TCR was recovered from a boy between 10 and 17 years old in good health and CMV-seronegative. The CDR3 reads CASSSRDTGANVLTF. The sequenced DNA: TGTGCCAGCAGCTCCCGGGACACTGGGGCCAACGTCCTGACTTTC.